What follows are 10 T cell receptor beta chains derived from one specimen sequenced in a study of T cells in localized non-small cell lung cancer. The data were produced by immunoSEQ multiplex PCR, yet TCRdb's version contains in-frame clones alone and is incomplete. The table records 10,000 to 15,000 clones, approximately 86% of them present only once. Here the sequenced sample was peripheral blood, taken before any cancer treatment. The receptors stem from a male donor older than 55 with stage III lung adenocarcinoma.

The chain employs TRBV5-1 and TRBJ2-2; 8 bases are shared with TRBD1. Unmatched junction bases numbered 6, after V lost 3 bases and J lost 5 bases. CDR3 length: 15 amino acids. CDR1 SGHRS and CDR2 YFSETQ come from the germline V gene. As DNA, the CDR3 is TGCGCCAGCAGCTCGGACAGGGCTGGGACCGGGGAGCTGTTTTTT. Translating gives CASSSDRAGTGELFF.

The chain links TRBV30 to TRBJ1-1, with D maybe TRBD1 (6 bases). The CDR3 spans 12 residues. Between the trimmed V and J ends, which lost 5 bases and 3 bases, there was a span of 10 bases. Germline values: CDR1 GTSNPN, CDR2 SVGIG (reference sequence). The chain's CDR3 is CAWGQLYTEAFF. The CDR3 DNA follows: TGTGCCTGGGGACAGCTGTACACTGAAGCTTTCTTT.

This chain connects TRBV18 to TRBJ1-5, with TRBD1 matching 7 bases. J lost 7 bases, V lost 6 bases, and 12 bases had no gene match. The CDR3 has 15 residues. In germline, CDR1 is KGHSH, CDR2 LQKENI. The CDR3 protein is CASSGQEGRGQPQHF. CDR3 coding DNA: TGTGCCAGCTCCGGACAGGAGGGAAGAGGGCAGCCCCAGCATTTT.

This chain uses TRBV20-1 with TRBJ1-1, with a weak D call TRBD1 (5 bases). Looked up from germline, CDR1 is DFQATT and CDR2 is SNEGSKA (reference sequence). The CDR3 loop spans 11 amino acids. V gave up 4 bases and J gave up 5 bases, with 8 bases separating them. The CDR3 loop reads CSANRGTEAFF. The CDR3 bases are TGCAGTGCTAACCGGGGGACTGAAGCTTTCTTT.

The chain combines TRBV4-1 with TRBJ1-2, with 9 bases aligning to TRBD1. The ends lost 0 bases at V and 8 bases at J; junction bases unmatched: 13. This CDR3 spans 17 amino acids. CDR1 is MGHRA, CDR2 YSYEKL, per germline. The CDR3 DNA sequence: TGCGCCAGCAGCCAAGATTTACCCACAGGGGGCGCGCGGGGCTACACCTTC. Its protein product is CASSQDLPTGGARGYTF.

CDR3: CASTPGLAGAYEQYF. The CDR3 DNA follows: TGTGCCAGCACCCCCGGACTAGCGGGAGCCTACGAGCAGTACTTC. V usage is TRBV6-1 and J usage is TRBJ2-7; 13 bases line up with TRBD2. The CDR3 runs 15 residues. Germline loops: CDR1 MNHNS, CDR2 SASEGT. The J segment lost 2 bases and the V segment lost 7 bases, leaving 5 bases of the junction unmatched.

The V call is TRBV7-2, the J call TRBJ2-2, with D possibly TRBD1 on 6 matching bases. Germline CDR1 reads SGHTA; CDR2 reads FQGNSA. The CDR3 length is 14 residues. The V end lost 10 bases, the J end lost 2 bases, and 14 bases lay between the germline ends. CDR3 protein: CATPRTENTGELFF. The CDR3 DNA sequence: TGTGCCACCCCCCGGACAGAAAACACCGGGGAGCTGTTTTTT.

The rearrangement links TRBV6-6 to TRBJ2-1; TRBD2 aligns across 10 bases. V was clipped by 0 bases and J by 7 bases; unmatched bases: 3. Looked up from germline, CDR1 is MNHNY and CDR2 is SVGAGI (reference sequence). CDR3 length: 15 amino acids. The CDR3 spells CASSYSASGGNEQFF. The CDR3 region has the DNA TGTGCCAGCAGTTACTCGGCTAGCGGGGGTAATGAGCAGTTCTTC.

The chain links TRBV5-4 to TRBJ2-3; a possible D gene is TRBD2 (6 bases). This CDR3 comprises 18 residues. Trimming removed 2 bases at V and 0 bases at J, with 19 bases between. Germline values: CDR1 SGHNT, CDR2 YYREEE (reference sequence). The CDR3 DNA reads TGTGCCAGCAGCTTTGGGGTCGGGGGACGATCTAGCACAGATACGCAGTATTTT. This translates into CASSFGVGGRSSTDTQYF. Using reference TRBV5-4 and TRBJ2-3 for the parts outside the CDR3, the full variable domain is ETGVTQSPTHLIKTRGQQVTLRCSSQSGHNTVSWYQQALGQGPQFIFQYYREEENGRGNFPPRFSGLQFPNYSSELNVNALELDDSALYLCASSFGVGGRSSTDTQYFGPGTRLTVL.

The chain links TRBV6-6 to TRBJ1-1, with D uncertain. This CDR3 has 12 residues. The germline V gene encodes CDR1 MNHNY and CDR2 SVGAGI (reference sequence). Trimming pared 10 bases from V and 1 base from J, leaving 10 bases between. Here the CDR3 DNA reads TGTGCCACACTCCTAGGGAACACTGAAGCTTTCTTT. Its protein is CATLLGNTEAFF.